Reported below is one TCR beta chain. From the reads, TCRdb called clonotypes with MiXCR, one entry per CDR3 protein. The sample shows around 550,000 distinct CDR3 sequences, 26% of them seen only once. The data were obtained in a study of T cell repertoires in cytomegalovirus infection. V was trimmed by 0 bases and J by 0 bases, leaving 12 bases between them. The CDR3 runs 16 residues. Germline loops: CDR1 DFQATT, CDR2 SNEGSKA (reference sequence). The origin of this receptor is a human donor in good health (CMV status not recorded). Some clones in this sample may be carry-over from other donors' samples. The specimen sequenced was PBMCs. The V gene is TRBV20-1, the J gene TRBJ2-1; D could derive from TRBD1 or TRBD2 (5 bases each). CDR3 sequence: CSARDRGRPSYNEQFF. CDR3 coding DNA: TGCAGTGCTAGAGATCGGGGCCGTCCCTCCTACAATGAGCAGTTCTTC.